This T cell receptor beta chain was found in a study of T cell responses to AZD1222 COVID-19 vaccine. Points from the study as a whole: The sample set comprised mostly white British donors with more females, and clonal diversity was possibly underestimated.

About this clone: Its antigen remains unidentified.

This CDR3 is 14 amino acids long. Per germline, CDR1 SEHNR and CDR2 FQNEAQ (reference sequence). V dropped 5 bases and J dropped 3; count of bases not matched to a gene: 6. Assay used: immunoSEQ multiplex PCR; TCRdb lists only in-frame clones, some missing. The data contain under 200,000 clones, 88% of them singletons. Sequencing was performed on peripheral blood, taken 28 days after the second AZD1222 dose. This receptor was identified in an adult who received the AZD1222 COVID-19 vaccine. The chain combines TRBV7-9 with TRBJ2-7, with 8 bases identical to TRBD1. Written as DNA, the CDR3 is TGTGCCAGCAGCCGTGGACAGGGCAACTACGAGCAGTACTTC. It is translated as CASSRGQGNYEQYF.